This T cell receptor (beta chain) stems from a study of shared clonotypes between healthy human individuals (dated by TCRdb to 2018 to 2021). In the study overall: Three men and two women, aged 18 to 49 years, made up the cohort. For each donor, CD4 naive and CD4 memory were each run on three plates, CD8 naive on two plates, and CD8 memory on one plate. The study deeply sequenced blood TCR repertoires of five healthy adults to estimate repertoire size and the extent of clonotype sharing between individuals. Different laboratories and diverse techniques were used to prepare libraries and sequence TCR repertoires, to increase sequencing depth and limit assay-specific biases. Leukapheresis yielded between about 0.85 and 10 billion PBMCs per donor. The investigation overall reported the following: Rarefaction of sorted-subset datasets indicated incomplete sequencing despite the large sequencing depth. Clonotypes shared by all four sorted-subset donors showed higher generation probabilities than non-shared clonotypes. Pairwise subsampling indicated that sequencing depth was expected to affect the degree of clonotype sharing among donors. The small number of donors limited the genetic and exposure-history diversity represented. Only blood was sampled, and tissue TCR repertoires likely differ from those in blood. Estimated clonotype richness was generally larger for naive than for memory subsets. About 5% of naive CD4, approximately 3.7% of naive CD8, roughly 2.5% of memory CD4, and 0.35% to 0.4% of memory CD8 clonotypes were shared across several donors.

V is cut back by 7 bases and J by 1 base, with 4 bases in the junction unmatched. The CDR3 holds 13 amino acids from the cysteine to the phenylalanine. Just CDR3 DNA is preserved here, 39 bases in frame from base 1. The germline V gene (reference sequence) provides CDR1 SEHNR and CDR2 FQNEAQ. TCR CDR3 regions were amplified from genomic DNA by multiplex PCR using the deep immunoSEQ assay. Genomic DNA extracted from each cell subset was distributed evenly over all wells of several immunoSEQ 96-well plates, and each plate served as one replicate. For sorted subsets, each replicate PCR was loaded with 200 ng genomic DNA, equivalent to 30,000 or so T cell genomes. Purified libraries were measured with a Qubit 3.0 fluorometer, size-checked on a Bioanalyzer 2100, and measured again with the KAPA Library Quantification kit. Every immunoSEQ 96-well plate was sequenced on a separate single-read 150-cycle Illumina NextSeq 550 flow cell. On the study's bioinformatics: Because the immunoSEQ output held only junctional sequences and lacked quality scores, the filtering could not match the filtering applied to full-length reads. To assign V/J genes and CDR3, sequences were annotated using PyIR, a Python wrapper for IgBLAST v1.9, with IMGT germline references. Reads were filtered out if the reads had weak V/J assignments (E-value above 1e-6), no CDR3, stop codons, out-of-frame junctions, or ambiguous translated residues. A V3J clonotype was defined by an identical inferred V gene, J gene, and CDR3 amino acid sequence. The percentage overlap between two repertoires was calculated by dividing the number of shared unique clonotypes by the size of the smaller repertoire. Repertoire richness was assessed with RTK rarefaction, the Chao1 estimator, and Recon v2.1 estimates of unobserved clonotypes. Generation probabilities for all TCRbeta clonotypes obtained by the gDNA method from a few donors were computed using OLGA. Entries here come from immuneACCESS through TCRdb and include only in-frame sequences with V and J called. Some clones fail to appear in such tables; in the studies checked, an unresolved V gene covers under half of the shortfall, and the cause of the remainder is unknown. V and J calls and clone size follow that table, whereas D and trimming were derived from the DNA. Recorded for this sample are over 950,000 clones; 60% to 80% of them occurred a single time. The ten largest account for 0.89% of the sample.

This clone has only one observation. Its recognized antigen is unknown. There are no base qualities to consult, and no much larger clone falls within one base. Healthy HIV-negative adults with no recently reported acute infections or vaccinations were included as donors. Every donor was a Caucasian adult residing in Nashville, Tennessee, USA. Magnetic negative selection was used to enrich CD4+ T cells, after which naive cells were positively selected on CD45RA and the negative fraction became the memory subset. Blood was collected by leukapheresis, and PBMCs were isolated by Ficoll-Histopaque density gradient centrifugation and then cryopreserved in liquid nitrogen vapor phase. Purity and quantity of every magnetically sorted T cell population were checked by analytical flow cytometry. Genomic DNA was isolated from each sorted fraction and quantified by UV absorbance on a Nanodrop 2000c.

The chain links TRBV7-9 with TRBJ2-7; 7 bases in the junction line up with TRBD2. Sequencing was carried out using memory CD4+ T cells from PBMCs. The sample's cell subset or site, from its label and the paper: CD45RA-negative fraction. This receptor was taken from a man in his late teens or twenties in good health. Some clones in this sample may be carry-over from other donors' samples. For the CDR3, the sequence is CASTAGESYEQYF. DNA sequence: TGTGCCAGCACTGCGGGAGAGTCCTACGAGCAGTACTTC.